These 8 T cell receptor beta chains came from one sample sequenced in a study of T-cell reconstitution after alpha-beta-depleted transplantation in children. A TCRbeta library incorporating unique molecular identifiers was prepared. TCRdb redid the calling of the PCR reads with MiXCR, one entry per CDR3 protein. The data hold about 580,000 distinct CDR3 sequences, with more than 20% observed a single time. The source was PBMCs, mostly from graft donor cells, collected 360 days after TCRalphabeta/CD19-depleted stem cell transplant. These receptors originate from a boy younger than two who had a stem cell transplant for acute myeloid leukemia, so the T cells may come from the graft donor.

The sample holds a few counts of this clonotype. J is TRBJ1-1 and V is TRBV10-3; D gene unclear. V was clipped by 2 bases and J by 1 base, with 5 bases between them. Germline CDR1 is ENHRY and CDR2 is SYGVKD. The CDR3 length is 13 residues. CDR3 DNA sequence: TGTGCCATCAGTGAGCGGGGGAACACTGAAGCTTTCTTT. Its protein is CAISERGNTEAFF.

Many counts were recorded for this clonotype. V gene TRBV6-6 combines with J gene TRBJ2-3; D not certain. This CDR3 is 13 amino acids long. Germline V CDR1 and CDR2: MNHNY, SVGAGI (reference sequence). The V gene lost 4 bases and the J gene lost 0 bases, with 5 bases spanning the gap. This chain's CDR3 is CASSSDSTDTQYF. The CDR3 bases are TGTGCCAGCAGTTCAGACAGCACAGATACGCAGTATTTT.

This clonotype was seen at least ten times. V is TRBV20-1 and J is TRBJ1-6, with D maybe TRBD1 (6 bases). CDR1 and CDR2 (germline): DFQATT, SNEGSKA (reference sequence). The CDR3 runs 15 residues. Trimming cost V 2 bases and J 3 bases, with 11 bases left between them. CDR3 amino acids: CSARLRGGYNSPLHF. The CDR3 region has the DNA TGCAGTGCTAGACTGCGAGGGGGCTATAATTCACCCCTCCACTTT.

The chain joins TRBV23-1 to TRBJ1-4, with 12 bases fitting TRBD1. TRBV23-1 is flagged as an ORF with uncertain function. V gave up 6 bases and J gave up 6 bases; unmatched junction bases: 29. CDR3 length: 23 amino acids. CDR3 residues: CASRMVLTPGQGARSVGYEKLFF. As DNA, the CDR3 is TGCGCCAGCAGAATGGTTTTGACCCCGGGACAGGGGGCTCGGTCCGTCGGATATGAAAAACTGTTTTTT.

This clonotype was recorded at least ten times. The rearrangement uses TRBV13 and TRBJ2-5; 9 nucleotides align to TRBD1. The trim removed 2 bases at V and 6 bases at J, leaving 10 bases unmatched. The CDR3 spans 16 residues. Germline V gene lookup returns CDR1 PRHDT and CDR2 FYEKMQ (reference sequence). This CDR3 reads CASSLFGTGFTKTQYF. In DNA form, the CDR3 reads TGTGCCAGCAGCTTATTTGGGACAGGGTTTACAAAGACCCAGTACTTC.

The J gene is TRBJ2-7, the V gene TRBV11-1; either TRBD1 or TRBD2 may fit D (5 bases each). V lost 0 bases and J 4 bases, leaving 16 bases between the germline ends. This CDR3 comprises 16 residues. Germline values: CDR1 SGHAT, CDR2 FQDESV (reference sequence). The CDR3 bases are TGTGCCAGCAGCTTAGCCGCTGGGACGGGTATATACGAGCAGTACTTC. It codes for CASSLAAGTGIYEQYF.

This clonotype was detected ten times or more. The CDR3 sequence is CASSMGLGYTF. The CDR3 nucleotides read TGTGCCAGCAGTATGGGTTTGGGCTACACCTTC. The V gene is TRBV12-3 or TRBV12-4, the J gene TRBJ1-2; D remains ambiguous. V shed 5 bases and J shed 8 bases, with 9 bases lying between them. The CDR3 covers 11 residues.

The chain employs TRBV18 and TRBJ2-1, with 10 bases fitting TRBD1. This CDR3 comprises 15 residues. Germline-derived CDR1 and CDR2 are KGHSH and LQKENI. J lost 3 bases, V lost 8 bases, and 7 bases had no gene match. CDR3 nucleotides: TGTGCCAGCGAACAGGGGACAGGGGACTACAATGAGCAGTTCTTC. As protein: CASEQGTGDYNEQFF.